A single sample is the source of the 21 T cell receptor beta chains below, sequenced in a study of CXCR3-negative and CXCR3-positive naive CD8 T cells. UMI labels and 5' RACE were used to prepare the TRB cDNA libraries. TCRdb processed the 5' RACE reads again and assigns one entry to each CDR3 protein, with no DNA. The table lists around 160,000 distinct CDR3 sequences, with about 0.28% in the top ten. Notes on the study in general: CXCR3-expressing naive cells carried TRB CDR3s more hydrophobic than those of CXCR3-negative naive cells.

These receptors lack a known antigen. The sequencing input was naive CXCR3+ CD8+ T cells from blood. Subset described: CD45RO-CCR7+CD27+CD95- naive CD8+ T cells expressing CXCR3 (TNR3+). The receptor set was obtained from a human donor in good health. Some clones in this sample may be carry-over from other donors' samples.

This CDR3 is CASSDASTGPLDEQFF. The rearrangement joins TRBV13 to TRBJ2-1; the D call of TRBD1 rests on TCRdb alone, since no DNA is present to check it. CDR3 length: 16 amino acids. Germline V gives CDR1 PRHDT, CDR2 FYEKMQ (reference sequence).

The chain has TRBV5-4 and TRBJ2-5; TCRdb lists TRBD1, though no DNA is available to test this call. The germline gives CDR1 SGHNT, CDR2 YYREEE (reference sequence). The CDR3 sequence is 14 residues long. The CDR3: CASSLGASGETQYF.

The chain recombines TRBV27 with TRBJ2-1; TCRdb selects TRBD2, and the lack of DNA leaves this call unchecked. CDR1 MNHEY and CDR2 SMNVEV come from the germline V gene (reference sequence). The CDR3 spans 13 residues. The CDR3 spells CATTSGGGNEQFF.

The rearrangement uses TRBV7-9 and TRBJ2-1; with no DNA, the TCRdb D assignment of TRBD1 cannot be verified. From germline, CDR1 is SEHNR and CDR2 FQNEAQ (reference sequence). This CDR3 region has 20 residues. The CDR3 loop is CASSLGGSVKPTSSYNEQFF. Filled out from reference TRBV7-9 and TRBJ2-1, the complete variable domain reads DTGVSQNPRHKITKRGQNVTFRCDPISEHNRLYWYRQTLGQGPEFLTYFQNEAQLEKSRLLSDRFSAERPKGSFSTLEIQRTEQGDSAMYLCASSLGGSVKPTSSYNEQFFGPGTRLTVL.

The chain couples TRBV30 to TRBJ2-5; TCRdb picks TRBD1, but there is no DNA to check that call. The length of the CDR3 is 13 residues. Per germline, CDR1 GTSNPN and CDR2 SVGIG (reference sequence). CDR3 sequence reads: CARRDRGLETQYF.

V gene TRBV29-1 combines with J gene TRBJ2-3; checking the TCRdb D call of TRBD2 is not possible without DNA. Per germline, CDR1 SQVTM and CDR2 ANQGSEA. This CDR3 has 15 amino acids. The CDR3 is CSAGLAGGITDTQYF.

CDR3 amino acids: CASNSLPDTQYF. The chain links TRBV27 to TRBJ2-3; TCRdb lists TRBD2, though no DNA is available to test this call. CDR1 is MNHEY, CDR2 SMNVEV, per germline (reference sequence). The CDR3 totals 12 residues.

The chain employs TRBV7-9 and TRBJ1-5. The CDR3 consists of 12 residues. Germline CDR1 is SEHNR and CDR2 is FQNEAQ (reference sequence). The CDR3 spells CASSLVGDLQHF.

The rearrangement uses TRBV29-1 and TRBJ2-2. The CDR3 runs to 15 residues. Germline CDR1 and CDR2: SQVTM and ANQGSEA. CDR3 protein: CSVEAASRLTGELFF.

V is TRBV15 and J is TRBJ2-5. CDR1 is LNHNV, CDR2 YYDKDF, per germline (reference sequence). This CDR3 has 15 residues. This CDR3 is CATSSTSRFQETQYF.

J is TRBJ2-2 and V is TRBV5-1; with no DNA, the TCRdb D assignment of TRBD2 cannot be verified. The CDR3 length is 19 residues. CDR1 SGHRS and CDR2 YFSETQ come from the germline V gene. The CDR3 spells CASSLVAGGFFANTGELFF.

V gene TRBV28 combines with J gene TRBJ2-1; TCRdb reports TRBD1, a call that lacks DNA to check it against. The V gene's germline CDR1 is MDHEN and CDR2 SYDVKM. The CDR3 consists of 12 residues. CDR3 protein: CASSYARSKQFF.

The V and J genes are TRBV5-1 and TRBJ2-3; TCRdb selects TRBD2, and the lack of DNA leaves this call unchecked. The CDR3 contains 17 residues. Germline V gene data show CDR1 as SGHRS and CDR2 as YFSETQ. The CDR3 loop reads CASSLNSSVRSEDTQYF.

The rearrangement links TRBV29-1 to TRBJ1-5; absent DNA, TCRdb's TRBD1 call cannot be checked. This CDR3 spans 14 amino acids. Per germline, CDR1 SQVTM and CDR2 ANQGSEA. The CDR3 is CSVEDPPGNQPQHF. The full variable domain, completed using reference TRBV29-1 and TRBJ1-5, is SAVISQKPSRDICQRGTSLTIQCQVDSQVTMMFWYRQQPGQSLTLIATANQGSEATYESGFVIDKFPISRPNLTFSTLTVSNMSPEDSSIYLCSVEDPPGNQPQHFGDGTRLSIL.

This chain connects TRBV7-9 to TRBJ2-7; TCRdb picks TRBD1, but there is no DNA to check that call. CDR1 is SEHNR, CDR2 FQNEAQ, per germline (reference sequence). The length of the CDR3 is 15 residues. CDR3 in amino acids: CASTIGTGGSYEQYF.

The chain employs TRBV28 and TRBJ2-5; checking the TCRdb D call of TRBD1 is not possible without DNA. Germline V gene sequence: CDR1 MDHEN, CDR2 SYDVKM. The CDR3 contains 14 residues. CDR3 residues: CASSFFQGGETQYF.

The V and J genes are TRBV7-3 and TRBJ1-1; TCRdb lists TRBD1, though no DNA is available to test this call. Germline CDR1 reads SGHTA; CDR2 reads FQGTGA. The CDR3 totals 15 residues. CDR3 sequence: CASSGTGASNTEAFF.

The chain has TRBV7-8 and TRBJ2-7; TCRdb designates TRBD1, a call that cannot be tested without DNA. The CDR3 runs to 13 residues. Germline V CDR1 and CDR2: SGHVS, FQNEAQ. The CDR3 protein is CASSLARGGEQYF.

The CDR3 region is CAISEQSGSYEQYF. V is TRBV10-3 and J is TRBJ2-7. CDR1 and CDR2 from the germline V gene are ENHRY and SYGVKD. The CDR3 contains 14 residues.

The V call is TRBV7-9, the J call TRBJ2-7; the D gene TCRdb calls, TRBD2, cannot be checked with no DNA. The CDR3 has 16 residues. CDR1 is SEHNR and CDR2 is FQNEAQ in the germline V gene (reference sequence). This CDR3 is CASSPAGLAGDYEQYF.

This chain uses TRBV7-6 with TRBJ2-7; there is no DNA to check the TCRdb D call of TRBD1. Germline V gives CDR1 SGHVS, CDR2 FNYEAQ. There are 13 residues in the CDR3. The chain's CDR3 is CASSFEQGSEQYF.